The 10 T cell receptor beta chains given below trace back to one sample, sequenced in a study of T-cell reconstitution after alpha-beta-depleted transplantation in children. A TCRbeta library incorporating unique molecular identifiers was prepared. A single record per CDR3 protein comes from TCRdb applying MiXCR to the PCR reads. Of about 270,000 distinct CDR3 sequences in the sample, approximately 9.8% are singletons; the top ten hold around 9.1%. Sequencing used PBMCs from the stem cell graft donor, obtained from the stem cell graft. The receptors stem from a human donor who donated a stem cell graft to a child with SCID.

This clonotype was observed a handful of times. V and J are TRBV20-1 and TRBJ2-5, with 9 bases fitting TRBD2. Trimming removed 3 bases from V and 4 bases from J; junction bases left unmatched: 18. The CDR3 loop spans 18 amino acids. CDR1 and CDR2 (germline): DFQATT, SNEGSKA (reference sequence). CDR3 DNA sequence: TGCAGTGCTAGGCCACCAGCGGGGGGCTCCCAAATGGGAGAGACCCAGTACTTC. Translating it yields CSARPPAGGSQMGETQYF.

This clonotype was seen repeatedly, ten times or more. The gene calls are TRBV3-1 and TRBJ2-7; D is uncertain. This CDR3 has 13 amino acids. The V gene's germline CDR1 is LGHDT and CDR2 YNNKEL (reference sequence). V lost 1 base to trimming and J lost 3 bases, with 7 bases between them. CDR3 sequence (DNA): TGTGCCAGCAGCCAAGTGGACGGCTACGAGCAGTACTTC. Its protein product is CASSQVDGYEQYF.

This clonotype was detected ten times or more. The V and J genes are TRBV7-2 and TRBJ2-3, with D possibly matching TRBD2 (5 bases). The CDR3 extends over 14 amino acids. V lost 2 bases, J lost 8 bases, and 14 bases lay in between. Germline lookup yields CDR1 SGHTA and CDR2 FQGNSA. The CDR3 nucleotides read TGTGCCAGCAGCTTATCGACCGTGGGAGCTACGCAGTATTTT. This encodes CASSLSTVGATQYF. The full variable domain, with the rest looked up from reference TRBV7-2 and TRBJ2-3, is GAGVSQSPSNKVTEKGKDVELRCDPISGHTALYWYRQSLGQGLEFLIYFQGNSAPDKSGLPSDRFSAERTGGSVSTLTIQRTQQEDSAVYLCASSLSTVGATQYFGPGTRLTVL.

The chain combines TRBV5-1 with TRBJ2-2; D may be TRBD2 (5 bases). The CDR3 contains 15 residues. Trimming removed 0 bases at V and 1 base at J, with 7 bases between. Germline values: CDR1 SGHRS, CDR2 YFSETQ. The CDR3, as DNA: TGCGCCAGCAGCTTGGTCGGGAAGAACACCGGGGAGCTGTTTTTT. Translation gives CASSLVGKNTGELFF. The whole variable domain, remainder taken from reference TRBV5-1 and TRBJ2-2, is KAGVTQTPRYLIKTRGQQVTLSCSPISGHRSVSWYQQTPGQGLQFLFEYFSETQRNKGNFPGRFSGRQFSNSRSEMNVSTLELGDSALYLCASSLVGKNTGELFFGEGSRLTVL.

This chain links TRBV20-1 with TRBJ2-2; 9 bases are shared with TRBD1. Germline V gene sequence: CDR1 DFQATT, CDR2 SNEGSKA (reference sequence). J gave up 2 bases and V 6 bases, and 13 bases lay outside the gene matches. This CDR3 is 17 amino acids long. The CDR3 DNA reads TGCAGTGCCACTCCGGGACAGGGATGGGGAAACACCGGGGAGCTGTTTTTT. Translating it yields CSATPGQGWGNTGELFF.

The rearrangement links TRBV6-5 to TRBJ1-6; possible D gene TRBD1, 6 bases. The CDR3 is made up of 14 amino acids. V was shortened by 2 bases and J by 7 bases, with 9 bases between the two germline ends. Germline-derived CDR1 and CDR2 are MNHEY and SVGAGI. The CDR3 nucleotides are TGTGCCAGCAGTTACACGGACAGAAATTCACCCCTCCACTTT. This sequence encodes CASSYTDRNSPLHF.

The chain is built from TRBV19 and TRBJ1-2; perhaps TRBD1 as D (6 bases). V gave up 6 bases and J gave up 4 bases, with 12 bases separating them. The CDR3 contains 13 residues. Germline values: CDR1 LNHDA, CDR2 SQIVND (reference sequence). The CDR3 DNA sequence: TGTGCCAGTAGGGTGGGGGGCACCTATGGCTACACCTTC. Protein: CASRVGGTYGYTF.

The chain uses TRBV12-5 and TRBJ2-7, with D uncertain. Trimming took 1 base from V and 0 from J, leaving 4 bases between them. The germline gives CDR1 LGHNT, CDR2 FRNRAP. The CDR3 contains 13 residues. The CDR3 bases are TGTGCTAGTGGTTTGGATGCCTCCTACGAGCAGTACTTC. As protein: CASGLDASYEQYF.

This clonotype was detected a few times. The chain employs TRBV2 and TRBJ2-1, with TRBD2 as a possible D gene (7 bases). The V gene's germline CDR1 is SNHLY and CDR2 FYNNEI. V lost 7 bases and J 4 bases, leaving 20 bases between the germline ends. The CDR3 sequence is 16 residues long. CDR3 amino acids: CASIGGGPLTYNEQFF. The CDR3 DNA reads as TGTGCCAGCATTGGCGGGGGCCCCCTAACTTACAATGAGCAGTTCTTC.

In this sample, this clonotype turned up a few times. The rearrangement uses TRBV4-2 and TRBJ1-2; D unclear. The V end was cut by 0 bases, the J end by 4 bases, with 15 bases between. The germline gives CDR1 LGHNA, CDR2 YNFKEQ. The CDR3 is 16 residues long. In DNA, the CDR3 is TGTGCCAGCAGCCAAGATCAATTGGGCGGCTCCTATGGCTACACCTTC. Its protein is CASSQDQLGGSYGYTF.